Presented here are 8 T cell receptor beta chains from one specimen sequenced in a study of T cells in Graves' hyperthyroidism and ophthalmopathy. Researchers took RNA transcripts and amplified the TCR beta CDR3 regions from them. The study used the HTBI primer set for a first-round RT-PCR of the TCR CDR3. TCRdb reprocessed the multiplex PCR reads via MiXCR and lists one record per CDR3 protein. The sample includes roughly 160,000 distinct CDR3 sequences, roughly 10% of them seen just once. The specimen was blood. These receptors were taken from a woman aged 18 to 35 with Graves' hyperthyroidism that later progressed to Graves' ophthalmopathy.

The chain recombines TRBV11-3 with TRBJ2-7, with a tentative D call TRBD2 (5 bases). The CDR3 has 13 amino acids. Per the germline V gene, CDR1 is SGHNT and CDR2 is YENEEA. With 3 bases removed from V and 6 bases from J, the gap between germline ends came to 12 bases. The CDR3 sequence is CASSLRLLPEQYF. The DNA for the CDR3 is TGTGCCAGCAGCTTGAGACTACTTCCCGAGCAGTACTTC.

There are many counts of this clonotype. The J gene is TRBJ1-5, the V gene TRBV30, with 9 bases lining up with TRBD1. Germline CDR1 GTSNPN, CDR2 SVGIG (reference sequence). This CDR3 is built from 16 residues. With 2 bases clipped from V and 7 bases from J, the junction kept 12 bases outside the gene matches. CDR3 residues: CAWSLTGGQSGQPQHF. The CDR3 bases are TGTGCCTGGAGTTTAACAGGGGGCCAAAGTGGCCAGCCCCAGCATTTT.

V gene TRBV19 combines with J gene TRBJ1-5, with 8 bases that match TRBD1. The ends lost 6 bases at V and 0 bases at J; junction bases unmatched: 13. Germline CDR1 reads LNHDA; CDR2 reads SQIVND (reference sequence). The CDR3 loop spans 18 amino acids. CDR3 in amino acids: CASRGQARGFLSNQPQHF. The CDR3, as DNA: TGTGCCAGTAGGGGACAGGCCCGCGGTTTTCTTAGCAATCAGCCCCAGCATTTT. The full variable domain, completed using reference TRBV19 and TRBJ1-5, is DGGITQSPKYLFRKEGQNVTLSCEQNLNHDAMYWYRQDPGQGLRLIYYSQIVNDFQKGDIAEGYSVSREKKESFPLTVTSAQKNPTAFYLCASRGQARGFLSNQPQHFGDGTRLSIL.

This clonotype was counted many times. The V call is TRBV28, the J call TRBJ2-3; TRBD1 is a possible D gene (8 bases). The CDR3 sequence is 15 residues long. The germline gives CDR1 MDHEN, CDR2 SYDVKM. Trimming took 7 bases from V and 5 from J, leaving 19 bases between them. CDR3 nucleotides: TGTGCCAGCAAACCCCAAACAGGGGGGGTAGATACGCAGTATTTT. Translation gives CASKPQTGGVDTQYF.

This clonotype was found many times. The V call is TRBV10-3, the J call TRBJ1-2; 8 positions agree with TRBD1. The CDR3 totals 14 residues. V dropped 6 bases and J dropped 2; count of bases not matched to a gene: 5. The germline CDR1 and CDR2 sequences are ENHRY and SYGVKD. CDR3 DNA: TGTGCCATCAGCTGGACAGGGAAAAACTATGGCTACACCTTC. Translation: CAISWTGKNYGYTF.

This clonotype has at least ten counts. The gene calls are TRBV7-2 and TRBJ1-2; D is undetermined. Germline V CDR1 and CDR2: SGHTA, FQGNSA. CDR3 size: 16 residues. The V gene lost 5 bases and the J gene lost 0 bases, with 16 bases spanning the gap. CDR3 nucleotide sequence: TGTGCCAGCAGCCCCTTCCTACAGACTTCTAACTATGGCTACACCTTC. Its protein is CASSPFLQTSNYGYTF. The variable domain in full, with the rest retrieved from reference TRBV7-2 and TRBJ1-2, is GAGVSQSPSNKVTEKGKDVELRCDPISGHTALYWYRQSLGQGLEFLIYFQGNSAPDKSGLPSDRFSAERTGGSVSTLTIQRTQQEDSAVYLCASSPFLQTSNYGYTFGSGTRLTVV.

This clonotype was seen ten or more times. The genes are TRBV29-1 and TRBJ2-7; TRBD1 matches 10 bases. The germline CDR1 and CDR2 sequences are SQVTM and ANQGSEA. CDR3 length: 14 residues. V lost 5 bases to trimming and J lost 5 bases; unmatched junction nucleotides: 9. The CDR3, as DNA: TGCAGCGTTTGGAGCGGGACAGGGGCGAACGAGCAGTACTTC. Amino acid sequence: CSVWSGTGANEQYF.

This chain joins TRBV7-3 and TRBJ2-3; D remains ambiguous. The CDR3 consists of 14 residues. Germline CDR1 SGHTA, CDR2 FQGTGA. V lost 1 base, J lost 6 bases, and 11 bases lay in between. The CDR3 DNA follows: TGTGCCAGCAGCTTAAGGGCGGCAGTGGATACGCAGTATTTT. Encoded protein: CASSLRAAVDTQYF. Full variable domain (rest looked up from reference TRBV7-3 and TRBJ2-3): GAGVSQTPSNKVTEKGKYVELRCDPISGHTALYWYRQSLGQGPEFLIYFQGTGAADDSGLPNDRFFAVRPEGSVSTLKIQRTERGDSAVYLCASSLRAAVDTQYFGPGTRLTVL.